Detailed here is one TCR beta chain. The data are from a study of T cell responses to AZD1222 COVID-19 vaccine. Generated by immunoSEQ multiplex PCR, the TCRdb table keeps only in-frame clones and is missing some. The sample yields 100,000 to 120,000 clones, 85% to 90% seen once. The CDR3 contains 15 residues. Per germline, CDR1 LNHDA and CDR2 SQIVND (reference sequence). V lost 0 bases and J lost 0, with 8 bases in between. Sequencing used peripheral blood, obtained on day 0 of AZD1222 vaccination. The gene calls are TRBV19 and TRBJ1-1; weak D call: TRBD1 (6 bases). The sequence was obtained from an adult in good health. CDR3 in DNA: TGTGCCAGTAGTATAGACCAGGGGTTGAACACTGAAGCTTTCTTT. Translated, it gives CASSIDQGLNTEAFF. Supplemented by reference TRBV19 and TRBJ1-1, the full variable domain reads DGGITQSPKYLFRKEGQNVTLSCEQNLNHDAMYWYRQDPGQGLRLIYYSQIVNDFQKGDIAEGYSVSREKKESFPLTVTSAQKNPTAFYLCASSIDQGLNTEAFFGQGTRLTVV.